Listed below are T cell receptor beta chains from one sample, sequenced in a study of metastatic and nonmetastatic thyroid tumors. TCRdb ran MiXCR on the PCR reads. The profile shows tens of thousands of clones, roughly 18% of them singletons. The sequenced sample was blood. These receptors originate from a female donor with papillary thyroid cancer or a benign thyroid nodule (not recorded which). Some clones in this sample may be carry-over from other donors' samples. Both conserved end residues are trimmed from each CDR3. Each record gives: V gene, CDR3 protein.

TRBV20-1	SAKNQGTSGGYNEQF
TRBV6-1	ASSPGTETQY
TRBV20-1	SANQQPNTEAF
TRBV30	AWSVGASLRNNEQF
TRBV28	ASTGTPSYNEQF
TRBV6-1	ASSESPSSGNTIY
TRBV3-1	ASSQVFPEQF
TRBV28	ASSSPGGVADTQY
TRBV24-1	ATSDRTGSGTGSYNEQF
TRBV19	ASSIVNRGLAGVDEQF
TRBV4-2	ASSLTDRGGSGYT
TRBV20-1	SFTNVTSGRAVNEQY
TRBV9	ASSAGTGNYEQY
TRBV2	ASSVEGEQETQY
TRBV7-9	ASSLSGSNNEQY
TRBV5-1	ASSLDRGGAYNEQF